A selection of T cell receptor beta chains follows, all from one sample in a study of shared clonotypes between healthy human individuals. The table came from immunoSEQ multiplex PCR; TCRdb's copy has only in-frame clones and leaves some out. The profile shows approximately 2,000,000 clones, less than 95% of them singletons. The sample consisted of naive CD4+ T cells from PBMCs. All receptors derive from a man between 18 and 35 years old in good health. Some clones in this sample may be carry-over from other donors' samples. The CDR3 runs from the conserved cysteine through the conserved F or W. D genes are given only for firm matches. Some rows mark clone size as missing; the rest say once, few, many or name a class of expanded clone.

j_call d_call v_call clone_size cdr3_aa cdr3_nt
TRBJ1-2 NA TRBV5-4 NA CASSPNPTETYGYTF TGTGCCAGCAGCCCTAACCCGACAGAGACCTATGGCTACACCTTC
TRBJ2-3 NA TRBV7-9 NA CASSFGETSTDTQYF TGTGCCAGCAGCTTCGGGGAGACTAGCACAGATACGCAGTATTTT
TRBJ2-1 TRBD2 TRBV10-3 NA CAISPSGSVDEQFF TGTGCCATCTCTCCTAGCGGGAGCGTTGATGAGCAGTTCTTC
TRBJ1-3 NA TRBV9 NA CASGPTGTGNTIYF TGTGCCAGCGGCCCGACAGGTACTGGAAACACCATATATTTT
TRBJ1-4 NA TRBV11-2 NA CASSLREGATNEKLFF TGTGCCAGCAGCTTAAGGGAGGGTGCAACTAATGAAAAACTGTTTTTT
TRBJ2-3 NA TRBV28 NA CASSLWGVGGSTDTQYF TGTGCCAGCAGTTTATGGGGGGTTGGTGGGAGCACAGATACGCAGTATTTT
TRBJ2-7 NA TRBV28 NA CASRGVGAPYEQYF TGTGCCAGCAGAGGAGTGGGGGCCCCCTACGAGCAGTACTTC
TRBJ2-1 TRBD2 TRBV2 NA CASSEVGRAYNEQFF TGTGCCAGCAGTGAAGTGGGGAGGGCCTACAATGAGCAGTTCTTC
TRBJ2-2 TRBD1 TRBV27 once CASGHTTGVTGELFF TGTGCCAGCGGCCATACGACAGGGGTCACCGGGGAGCTGTTTTTT
TRBJ2-7 NA TRBV9 NA CASSVGAGTASSYEQYF TGTGCCAGCAGCGTGGGGGCCGGGACGGCGAGCTCCTACGAGCAGTACTTC
TRBJ2-2 NA TRBV5-1 NA CASSLQSDTGELFF TGCGCCAGCAGCCTGCAATCGGACACCGGGGAGCTGTTTTTT